Presented here are 23 T cell receptor beta chains from one specimen sequenced in a study of blood T cell repertoires in COVID-19 (dated by TCRdb to 2018 to 2020). Receptors were amplified or captured by the immunoSEQ multiplex PCR assay. The source is immuneACCESS, and TCRdb retained only in-frame sequences with V and J called. Part of the clones is not carried over; for the studies checked, unresolved V genes explain less than half of this, and the remainder is unexplained. The sample table lists approximately 60,000 clones, roughly three quarters of them with a count of one. The ten top clones hold 14% of the sample. Material: peripheral blood. The receptors stem from a man aged 55 to 70 with COVID-19, enrolled during active disease.

The chain is built from TRBV7-3 and TRBJ2-2; possibly TRBD2 for D (6 bases). V lost 5 bases to trimming and J lost 5 bases, with 21 bases between them. CDR3 size: 17 residues. CDR1 is SGHTA and CDR2 is FQGTGA in the germline V gene. In DNA, the CDR3 is TGTGCCAGCAGCCCCCGCCGAGGGACGGCGGGGACCGGGGAGCTGTTTTTT. Amino acid sequence: CASSPRRGTAGTGELFF.

The chain combines TRBV23-1 with TRBJ1-5; no clear D. TRBV23-1 is labeled an ORF, and its function is uncertain. V dropped 3 bases and J dropped 7 bases, with 16 bases sitting between them. The CDR3 length is 15 residues. CDR3 in DNA: TGCGCCAGCAGTCATCGCCCCGGTACGAGACAGCCCCAGCATTTT. Its translation is CASSHRPGTRQPQHF.

The CDR3 loop reads CASSRGTGESYGYTF. CDR3 nucleotides: TGCGCCAGCAGCCGTGGGACAGGGGAATCGTATGGCTACACCTTC. This chain connects TRBV4-1 to TRBJ1-2, with 10 nucleotides matching TRBD1. The CDR3 loop spans 15 amino acids. Unmatched junction bases numbered 7, after V lost 4 bases and J lost 5 bases. Germline CDR1 is MGHRA and CDR2 is YSYEKL.

The sample holds one count of this clone. The chain has TRBV6-5 and TRBJ1-6; a weak D match, TRBD1 (6 bases). The CDR3 spans 14 residues. Germline CDR1 is MNHEY and CDR2 is SVGAGI. Trimming cost V 9 bases and J 6 bases, with 15 bases left between them. CDR3 sequence: CASKGGPRNSPLHF. CDR3 coding DNA: TGTGCCAGTAAGGGGGGGCCCCGTAATTCACCCCTCCACTTT.

The CDR3 DNA sequence: TGTGCCAGCAGCTTAGATCTGGGGACAGGGGCCGTGAAAGCTTTCTTT. Translation: CASSLDLGTGAVKAFF. V usage is TRBV11-2 and J usage is TRBJ1-1, with TRBD1 identical over 10 bases. This CDR3 is 16 amino acids long. Per the germline V gene, CDR1 is SGHAT and CDR2 is FQNNGV. V lost 0 bases and J lost 9; bases outside the gene matches: 10.

The V call is TRBV19, the J call TRBJ2-3; 7 positions agree with TRBD2. Trimming took 3 bases from V and 6 from J; bases not matched to a gene: 9. The CDR3 loop spans 15 amino acids. Germline V gene lookup returns CDR1 LNHDA and CDR2 SQIVND (reference sequence). CDR3 coding DNA: TGTGCCAGTAGTATCGGGGAGGGCTCCCGCGATACGCAGTATTTT. It codes for CASSIGEGSRDTQYF.

DNA of the CDR3: TGCGCCAGCAGCTTGATTCAGGGGCGCACCGGGGAGCTGTTTTTT. This sequence encodes CASSLIQGRTGELFF. The gene calls are TRBV5-1 and TRBJ2-2; perhaps TRBD1 as D (6 bases). Germline CDR1 and CDR2: SGHRS and YFSETQ. V was cut by 1 base and J by 4 bases, with 11 bases left in between. CDR3 length: 15 amino acids.

This chain uses TRBV2 with TRBJ1-1; a weak D match, TRBD1 (6 bases). Looked up from germline, CDR1 is SNHLY and CDR2 is FYNNEI. This CDR3 has 14 residues. Deletions cut 5 bases from V and 0 bases from J, with 10 bases between. The CDR3 sequence: CASSLQGLNTEAFF. The CDR3 nucleotides are TGTGCCAGCAGTTTACAGGGCCTGAACACTGAAGCTTTCTTT.

The chain uses TRBV4-2 and TRBJ2-3, with D tentatively TRBD2 (6 bases). The V end lost 1 base, the J end lost 0 bases, and 11 bases lay between the germline ends. CDR3 length equals 16 residues. Germline CDR1 LGHNA, CDR2 YNFKEQ. The CDR3 here is CASSQAAGYSTDTQYF. The CDR3 DNA is TGTGCCAGCAGCCAAGCAGCGGGCTATAGCACAGATACGCAGTATTTT.

The rearrangement uses TRBV12-3 or TRBV12-4 and TRBJ1-6; D not certain. Trimming pared 3 bases from V and 11 bases from J, leaving 8 bases between. The CDR3 consists of 12 residues. The DNA of the CDR3 is TGTGCCAGCAGTTTCCTCGCGGCACCCCTCCACTTT. Amino acids: CASSFLAAPLHF.

The chain links TRBV19 to TRBJ2-7, with 8 bases fitting TRBD2. V was pared by 5 bases and J by 3 bases, with 12 bases of the junction left unmatched. Per germline, CDR1 LNHDA and CDR2 SQIVND (reference sequence). This CDR3 has 16 amino acids. CDR3 sequence reads: CASSWAGTGGSYEQYF. In nucleotides, the CDR3 is TGTGCCAGTAGTTGGGCCGGGACGGGGGGGAGCTACGAGCAGTACTTC.

The chain is built from TRBV29-1 and TRBJ2-1; 7 positions match TRBD1. V lost 5 bases, J lost 1 base, and 14 bases stayed unmatched. The CDR3 loop spans 17 amino acids. Per germline, CDR1 SQVTM and CDR2 ANQGSEA. CDR3 sequence reads: CSVLPYVGTESYNEQFF. In DNA form, the CDR3 reads TGCAGCGTTCTGCCATATGTTGGGACAGAGTCCTACAATGAGCAGTTCTTC.

The chain is built from TRBV7-3 and TRBJ2-7; 7 bases map to TRBD2. CDR1 is SGHTA and CDR2 is FQGTGA in the germline V gene. The CDR3 is 15 residues long. J lost 3 bases, V lost 7 bases, and 12 bases had no gene match. CDR3 sequence (DNA): TGTGCCAGCACCATAAAGCGGGGCTATTACTACGAGCAGTACTTC. Encoded protein: CASTIKRGYYYEQYF. Combining the CDR3 with reference TRBV7-3 and TRBJ2-7 gives the whole variable domain GAGVSQTPSNKVTEKGKYVELRCDPISGHTALYWYRQSLGQGPEFLIYFQGTGAADDSGLPNDRFFAVRPEGSVSTLKIQRTERGDSAVYLCASTIKRGYYYEQYFGPGTRLTVT.

The chain carries TRBV30 and TRBJ1-1, with 8 positions matching TRBD1. V shed 4 bases and J 4 bases; nucleotides not matched to a gene: 11. Germline CDR1 reads GTSNPN; CDR2 reads SVGIG (reference sequence). The CDR3 spans 15 residues. In DNA, the CDR3 is TGTGCCTGGAACTTAGGACAGGGAGACGGCACTGAAGCTTTCTTT. It specifies CAWNLGQGDGTEAFF. The variable domain in full, with the rest retrieved from reference TRBV30 and TRBJ1-1, is SQTIHQWPATLVQPVGSPLSLECTVEGTSNPNLYWYRQAAGRGLQLLFYSVGIGQISSEVPQNLSASRPQDRQFILSSKKLLLSDSGFYLCAWNLGQGDGTEAFFGQGTRLTVV.

Only one count was recorded for this clone. The V gene is TRBV11-2, the J gene TRBJ2-1, with 7 bases identical to TRBD2. Germline assignment: CDR1 SGHAT and CDR2 FQNNGV. This CDR3 is built from 14 residues. V was pared by 3 bases and J by 4 bases, with 3 bases of the junction left unmatched. The CDR3 loop reads CASSLEAGYNEQFF. The CDR3 DNA reads as TGTGCCAGCAGCTTGGAAGCGGGGTACAATGAGCAGTTCTTC.

The rearrangement links TRBV6-5 to TRBJ1-2; 9 positions agree with TRBD1. The V gene's germline CDR1 is MNHEY and CDR2 SVGAGI. With V trimmed by 1 base and J by 4 bases, 7 bases remained unmatched. The CDR3 runs to 16 residues. The CDR3 loop is CASSYLDRGFVYGYTF. CDR3 sequence (DNA): TGTGCCAGCAGTTACTTGGACAGGGGATTTGTCTATGGCTACACCTTC.

V gene TRBV24-1 combines with J gene TRBJ1-2; 9 bases line up with TRBD1. V trimming: 2 bases; J trimming: 4 bases; junction bases outside the gene matches: 4. This CDR3 is built from 15 residues. Germline V gene lookup returns CDR1 KGHDR and CDR2 SFDVKD. In DNA, the CDR3 is TGTGCCACCAGTGATTGGGGGACAGGGCCCTATGGCTACACCTTC. Its protein is CATSDWGTGPYGYTF.

The chain is built from TRBV11-2 and TRBJ1-6, with D perhaps TRBD1 (6 bases). CDR3 size: 15 residues. The germline V and J ends were trimmed by 3 bases and 7 bases, with 13 bases remaining between them. Germline V gene lookup returns CDR1 SGHAT and CDR2 FQNNGV. In nucleotides, the CDR3 is TGTGCCAGCAGCTTGCAGGGGAGGGGGAATTCACCCCTCCACTTT. It translates to CASSLQGRGNSPLHF.

This clone was recorded once. This sequence joins TRBV5-1 and TRBJ2-2, with D perhaps matching TRBD1 (6 bases). There are 14 residues in the CDR3. The V gene lost 7 bases and the J gene lost 5 bases, with 15 bases spanning the gap. CDR1 is SGHRS, CDR2 YFSETQ, per germline. CDR3 residues: CASEPGVRTGELFF. The CDR3, as DNA: TGCGCCAGCGAGCCAGGGGTTCGGACCGGGGAGCTGTTTTTT.

V gene TRBV5-1 combines with J gene TRBJ2-1; D remains unclear. This CDR3 region has 13 residues. Trimming stripped 2 bases from V and 11 bases from J, with 14 bases between. CDR1 SGHRS and CDR2 YFSETQ come from the germline V gene. The CDR3 DNA is TGCGCCAGCAGCTTTCCCGATAGTTCTCAGCAGTTCTTC. The encoded protein is CASSFPDSSQQFF. The complete variable domain, with remaining parts taken from reference TRBV5-1 and TRBJ2-1, reads KAGVTQTPRYLIKTRGQQVTLSCSPISGHRSVSWYQQTPGQGLQFLFEYFSETQRNKGNFPGRFSGRQFSNSRSEMNVSTLELGDSALYLCASSFPDSSQQFFGPGTRLTVL.

The V call is TRBV5-1, the J call TRBJ2-7, with a possible D match to TRBD2 (5 bases). The V gene's germline CDR1 is SGHRS and CDR2 YFSETQ. The CDR3 runs 15 residues. Deletions cut 0 bases from V and 0 bases from J, with 10 bases between. Here the CDR3 reads CASSLERTVSYEQYF. CDR3 DNA: TGCGCCAGCAGCTTGGAGCGGACGGTCTCCTACGAGCAGTACTTC. The variable domain in full, completed from reference TRBV5-1 and TRBJ2-7, reads KAGVTQTPRYLIKTRGQQVTLSCSPISGHRSVSWYQQTPGQGLQFLFEYFSETQRNKGNFPGRFSGRQFSNSRSEMNVSTLELGDSALYLCASSLERTVSYEQYFGPGTRLTVT.

The V call is TRBV7-9, the J call TRBJ2-5; 7 bases are a match to TRBD2. Germline assignment: CDR1 SEHNR and CDR2 FQNEAQ (reference sequence). CDR3 size: 14 residues. J was trimmed by 0 bases and V by 5 bases; bases with no gene match: 3. CDR3 region: CASSPGGYQETQYF. The CDR3 bases are TGTGCCAGCAGCCCCGGGGGGTACCAAGAGACCCAGTACTTC.

V usage is TRBV5-1 and J usage is TRBJ2-3; D remains ambiguous. V was shortened by 4 bases and J by 2 bases, with 11 bases between the two germline ends. The CDR3 covers 14 residues. Germline CDR1 and CDR2: SGHRS and YFSETQ. DNA of the CDR3: TGCGCCAGCAGCCAAGATAGCCCCACAGATACGCAGTATTTT. This gives the protein CASSQDSPTDTQYF.